This T cell receptor (beta chain) was identified in a study of cytomegalovirus exposure and HLA in healthy donors. With regard to this clone: The antigen is not known. Other DNA sequences from this sample encode an identical CDR3 as well.

The primer mix had 60 Vbeta and 13 Jbeta primers. Only in-frame clones appear in the TCRdb table, and some are missing; sequencing was by immunoSEQ multiplex PCR. In all, the sample yields more than 75,000 clones. V was pared by 2 bases and J by 3 bases, with 14 bases between. This CDR3 region has 15 residues. In germline, CDR1 is SGHKS, CDR2 YYEKEE (reference sequence). Sampled while nominally healthy, donors likely had unrecorded immune exposures. Study-wide findings and caveats: The later analysis indicated that the majority of CMV-associated TCR beta chains appeared HLA-restricted.

The sample taken for sequencing was PBMCs. This TCR was recovered from a man aged 45-65 years in good health and CMV-seropositive. The chain is built from TRBV5-5 and TRBJ1-1; tentative D call: TRBD1 (5 bases). CDR3 in amino acids: CASSLQGAGDTEAFF. In DNA, the CDR3 is TGTGCCAGCAGCTTACAAGGGGCTGGGGACACTGAAGCTTTCTTT.